This TCR beta chain was found in a study of neurological immune-mediated disorders (dated by TCRdb to about 2019). For context, the study as a whole: Of the roughly 34 multiple sclerosis patients, around 30 had relapsing-remitting MS and 3 had secondary progressive MS. Using UMI-based sequencing, the study compared peripheral blood TCR-beta repertoires from patients with HTLV-I-associated myelopathy (HAM/TSP), patients with multiple sclerosis, and healthy controls. The 90 to 110 TCR-beta libraries covered PBMC samples along with longitudinal samples, technical triplicates, and paired sorted CD4+ and CD8+ T-cell subsets. The cohort included about 70 subjects: roughly 14 with HAM/TSP, about 34 with multiple sclerosis, and roughly 20 healthy controls. General findings and caveats noted by the study authors: No clinical or MRI features were associated with the MS cluster, and the authors said that larger cohorts are needed. TCR clonal expansion was highest in HAM/TSP patients and lowest in MS patients, with MS patients falling below even healthy controls. Across subjects, expanded clones never shared an identical CDR3 amino acid sequence, which suggests that the TCR-beta repertoires in every group were private. Repertoires from 18 of 34 MS patients were grouped by phylogenetic analysis into a cluster of related CDR3 sequences, suggesting a possible repertoire-level signature.

About this clonotype: Its target antigen remains unknown. No base quality information exists; no much larger clone differs at one position.

Libraries from unsorted PBMCs were made from 2 million PBMCs kept in RNAlater at -80 degrees C until RNA extraction. Multiple sclerosis patients were enrolled in a US clinical protocol under which disease progression was evaluated by magnetic resonance imaging. Peripheral blood was subjected to Ficoll-Hypaque density gradient centrifugation to isolate PBMCs, which were then cryopreserved in liquid nitrogen. cDNA synthesis used template-switch 5'RACE with a primer carrying a 10-nucleotide random unique molecular identifier tagging each TCR transcript. Every sequencing run yielded over 190 million TCR-beta sequences covering 15-18 subjects. Total RNA was extracted with the RNeasy kit. The KAPA Real-time Library Amplification kit was used to amplify TCR-beta VDJ regions with primers targeting the TCR constant region and the 5'RACE anchor. A first PCR added sample indexes and Illumina adaptors, after which a second PCR increased the library yield. After Ampure bead purification, the roughly 650 bp TCR product was size-selected on a 2% E-gel SizeSelection system. Library quality was checked on a Bioanalyzer, concentration was measured with Qubit, and libraries were quantified with the Kapa Library Quantification kit before pooling. Libraries were sequenced paired-end 2 x 150 bp on an Illumina HiSeq 2500. To increase sequence diversity, about 25-30% phiX was spiked into each library pool. Processing in the source paper ran as follows. The UMI-based MiGEC pipeline processed quality-filtered reads and removed over 85% of raw TCR sequences during error correction. VDJ genes were aligned to IMGT germline references, and each clonotype was defined by a unique CDR3 amino acid sequence together with V-J genes. Clonal expansion, Shannon diversity, and CDR3 relatedness (CalcPairwiseDistances, ClusterSamples) were evaluated with VDJtools, and phylogenetic trees were built with CLCbio workbench. Expanded clones were defined as having at least 8 unique UMIs, based on coefficient-of-variation modelling across technical triplicates. TCRdb reprocessed the public reads (quality trimming at Q25 with fastp, clone calling with MiXCR) and kept in-frame beta chains. A single entry per CDR3 protein holds the most common genes and DNA from its merged rows. TCRdb's processing, not the study's, gives the V and J calls here. The sample data list around 50,000 distinct CDR3 sequences, and approximately 4% of these were observed just once. More than 2.5% of the sample rests with the top ten.

The TCR sequence derives from a woman younger than 45 with multiple sclerosis. Sequencing was performed on PBMCs.

The DNA sequence is given as TGTGCCAGCAGTTCCCAGGCGGGTCTAGCCAAAAACATTCAGTACTTC. Its amino acids are CASSSQAGLAKNIQYF. Here the chain combines TRBV7-2 and TRBJ2-4; a tentative D call is TRBD2 (5 bases match). V is cut by 6 bases and J by 0 bases, and the space between the germline ends is 15 bases. From its cysteine to its phenylalanine, the CDR3 spans 16 amino acids. Only the CDR3 part of the read is kept: 48 bases, read in frame from the first base. The germline V gene specifies SGHTA as CDR1 and FQGNSA as CDR2.